Sequencing of this TCR beta chain was carried out in a study of blood T cell repertoires in COVID-19. V gave up 7 bases and J gave up 3 bases; unmatched junction bases: 4. From germline, CDR1 is SQVTM and CDR2 ANQGSEA. The CDR3 sequence is 12 residues long. Sequencing used immunoSEQ multiplex PCR; TCRdb keeps in-frame clones, though not all of them. The table has hundreds of thousands of clones, 80% to 90% seen once. The rearrangement links TRBV29-1 to TRBJ1-1; TRBD1 aligns across 8 bases. The clonotype originates from a woman aged 50 to 65 who had recovered from COVID-19. Source material: peripheral blood. The CDR3 region is CSASTGDTEAFF. The DNA of the CDR3 is TGCAGCGCATCGACAGGGGACACTGAAGCTTTCTTT.